These T cell receptor beta chains were read from a single sample in a study of T cell changes during pregnancy in multiple sclerosis. Some clones are missing from TCRdb's copy, which holds only in-frame ones; the method was immunoSEQ multiplex PCR. Of approximately 50,000 clones listed, roughly 92% are singletons. Sample: CD4+ T cells from peripheral blood mononuclear cells, taken after pregnancy. These receptors originate from a female donor with multiple sclerosis, enrolled in a pregnancy study. Each CDR3 is given with its conserved first and last residue. The D gene is left open where the match is weak. The listing skips clone size in some rows; elsewhere it reads once, few, many or a size class.

D: TRBD1
V: TRBV4-2
size: NA
J: TRBJ2-4
CDR3: CASSRLRPGGDFNPAKNIQYF
DNA: TGTGCCAGCAGCCGCCTCCGTCCAGGGGGCGATTTCAACCCGGCCAAAAACATTCAGTACTTC

D: NA
V: TRBV9
size: NA
J: TRBJ2-7
CDR3: CASSVGLQEGYEQYF
DNA: TGTGCCAGCAGCGTAGGATTGCAGGAGGGCTACGAGCAGTACTTC

D: NA
V: TRBV4-1
size: NA
J: TRBJ2-2
CDR3: CASSQAGHANTGELFF
DNA: TGCGCCAGCAGCCAAGCGGGACACGCGAACACCGGGGAGCTGTTTTTT

D: TRBD2
V: TRBV12-5
size: NA
J: TRBJ2-7
CDR3: CASGSPGTSAYEQYF
DNA: TGTGCTAGTGGTTCCCCCGGGACTAGCGCATACGAGCAGTACTTC

D: NA
V: TRBV30
size: once
J: TRBJ1-2
CDR3: CAWSALPGGTNYGYTF
DNA: TGTGCCTGGAGTGCCCTACCCGGGGGAACTAACTATGGCTACACCTTC

D: TRBD1
V: TRBV5-4
size: NA
J: TRBJ1-1
CDR3: CASTRDSTEAFF
DNA: TGTGCCAGCACCAGGGACAGCACTGAAGCTTTCTTT

D: NA
V: TRBV19
size: once
J: TRBJ1-2
CDR3: CASSRAASGNYGYTF
DNA: TGTGCCAGTAGTCGAGCTGCCTCCGGTAACTATGGCTACACCTTC

D: TRBD1
V: TRBV5-6
size: NA
J: TRBJ2-7
CDR3: CASSSRDRDEQYF
DNA: TGTGCCAGCAGCTCCCGGGACAGGGACGAGCAGTACTTC

D: NA
V: TRBV5-6
size: NA
J: TRBJ1-2
CDR3: CASSFGANYGYTF
DNA: TGTGCCAGCAGCTTCGGGGCTAACTATGGCTACACCTTC

D: NA
V: TRBV5-5
size: NA
J: TRBJ2-3
CDR3: CASSTDFIRADTQYF
DNA: TGTGCCAGCAGCACCGACTTTATACGGGCAGATACGCAGTATTTT

D: TRBD1
V: TRBV4-2
size: once
J: TRBJ2-7
CDR3: CASSIRQGAQGEQYF
DNA: TGTGCCAGCAGCATTCGACAGGGGGCGCAGGGCGAGCAGTACTTC

D: TRBD1
V: TRBV5-1
size: NA
J: TRBJ2-7
CDR3: CASGDRGGYEQYF
DNA: TGCGCCAGCGGAGACAGGGGGGGCTACGAGCAGTACTTC

D: TRBD1
V: TRBV9
size: NA
J: TRBJ2-3
CDR3: CASSARTGTRADTQYF
DNA: TGTGCCAGCAGCGCCCGGACAGGGACGAGGGCAGATACGCAGTATTTT

D: NA
V: TRBV5-4
size: NA
J: TRBJ2-7
CDR3: CASSFLGAEQYF
DNA: TGTGCCAGCAGCTTTCTGGGAGCCGAGCAGTACTTC

D: TRBD2
V: TRBV4-2
size: NA
J: TRBJ2-1
CDR3: CASSSRLAGSYNEQFF
DNA: TGTGCCAGCAGCTCACGACTAGCGGGATCCTACAATGAGCAGTTCTTC

D: NA
V: TRBV28
size: NA
J: TRBJ2-1
CDR3: CASREEPRDEQFF
DNA: TGTGCCAGCAGAGAGGAACCCAGGGATGAGCAGTTCTTC

D: TRBD2
V: TRBV4-1
size: NA
J: TRBJ2-2
CDR3: CASSQGLAGEAGRGKVFF
DNA: TGCGCCAGCAGCCAAGGACTAGCGGGAGAGGCCGGAAGGGGGAAGGTGTTTTTT

D: NA
V: TRBV19
size: once
J: TRBJ2-5
CDR3: CASSIEPWGRGKETQYF
DNA: TGTGCCAGTAGTATAGAACCCTGGGGCAGGGGAAAAGAGACCCAGTACTTC

D: NA
V: TRBV14
size: NA
J: TRBJ2-5
CDR3: CASSLFRGQETQYF
DNA: TGTGCCAGCAGCCTGTTCCGGGGGCAAGAGACCCAGTACTTC

D: NA
V: TRBV18
size: NA
J: TRBJ1-5
CDR3: CASSPNYSNQPQHF
DNA: TGTGCCAGCTCACCAAACTATAGCAATCAGCCCCAGCATTTT

D: TRBD1
V: TRBV9
size: NA
J: TRBJ2-1
CDR3: CASRPARTGYNEQFF
DNA: TGTGCCAGCAGGCCAGCCAGGACAGGGTACAATGAGCAGTTCTTC

D: TRBD2
V: TRBV28
size: NA
J: TRBJ2-1
CDR3: CASSFSLGSGRGREQFF
DNA: TGTGCCAGCAGTTTTTCTTTGGGGAGCGGGAGAGGTAGAGAGCAGTTCTTC

D: TRBD2
V: TRBV7-2
size: NA
J: TRBJ2-3
CDR3: CASSTPRGVPDTQYF
DNA: TGTGCCAGCAGCACCCCACGGGGGGTGCCAGATACGCAGTATTTT

D: TRBD1
V: TRBV4-3
size: NA
J: TRBJ1-3
CDR3: CASSLGAGGENTIYF
DNA: TGCGCCAGCAGCCTTGGGGCAGGGGGCGAAAACACCATATATTTT

D: TRBD2
V: TRBV5-1
size: NA
J: TRBJ2-3
CDR3: CASSLNGWLAESTDTQYF
DNA: TGCGCCAGCAGCTTGAATGGTTGGCTAGCGGAGAGCACAGATACGCAGTATTTT

D: NA
V: TRBV11-2
size: NA
J: TRBJ1-1
CDR3: CASSLSAGLLNTEAFF
DNA: TGTGCCAGCAGCTTATCGGCAGGGCTACTGAACACTGAAGCTTTCTTT

D: NA
V: TRBV25-1
size: NA
J: TRBJ1-2
CDR3: CASSMYYGYTF
DNA: TGTGCCAGCAGCATGTACTATGGCTACACCTTC

D: TRBD1
V: TRBV7-9
size: NA
J: TRBJ1-4
CDR3: CASSLGGGDREKLFF
DNA: TGTGCCAGCAGCTTAGGAGGGGGCGATCGGGAAAAACTGTTTTTT

D: TRBD1
V: TRBV19
size: NA
J: TRBJ1-2
CDR3: CASGDRAIEGYTF
DNA: TGTGCCAGTGGGGACAGGGCCATAGAGGGCTACACCTTC

D: NA
V: TRBV13
size: NA
J: TRBJ2-7
CDR3: CASSLAGGPIEQYF
DNA: TGTGCCAGCAGCTTAGCGGGTGGCCCTATCGAGCAGTACTTC

D: NA
V: TRBV18
size: NA
J: TRBJ1-1
CDR3: CASSKDSALGAFF
DNA: TGTGCCAGCTCAAAAGACAGCGCCCTGGGAGCTTTCTTT

D: NA
V: TRBV5-1
size: NA
J: TRBJ2-5
CDR3: CASSFLQETQYF
DNA: TGCGCCAGCAGCTTCCTACAAGAGACCCAGTACTTC